This entry concerns a single T cell receptor beta chain. Sequenced by immunoSEQ multiplex PCR; TCRdb stores in-frame clones only, minus some. Found here are 50,000 to 55,000 clones, more than 75% of them singletons; the top ten hold over 1%. The sample's time point: pretreatment peripheral blood. The sample is drawn from a study of PD-L1 blockade in urothelial cancer. At the level of the study: Male sex and bladder-origin urothelial cancer were recorded for twenty-five of 29 patients. It was at 3 weeks (second dose) and 6 weeks after treatment start that blood was analyzed.

This receptor was taken from a man aged 50 to 60 with urothelial cancer. The material was PBMCs, obtained around atezolizumab (anti-PD-L1) treatment.

The chain's CDR3 is CATRMGTGGSGANVLTF. CDR3 nucleotides: TGTGCCACCAGGATGGGGACAGGGGGTTCTGGGGCCAACGTCCTGACTTTC. The chain links TRBV10-3 to TRBJ2-6; 11 bases line up with TRBD1. V lost 10 bases and J lost 1; bases outside the gene matches: 9. Germline V gene lookup returns CDR1 ENHRY and CDR2 SYGVKD. The CDR3 runs to 17 residues.